Here is one TCR beta chain with its context. In the source study's methods: From reference gene primer amplification, estimates of nucleated cell counts were derived. Clones were read by immunoSEQ multiplex PCR, and TCRdb kept only the in-frame ones, dropping some. That table is the source of V, J and clone size, and D and trimming were worked out from the DNA. Here the sample spans approximately 100,000 clones, about 89% being singletons. This record belongs to a study of blood T cell repertoires in COVID-19. Study summary: COVID-19 samples from acute and convalescent phases originated in the United States, Italy and Spain.

V dropped 5 bases and J dropped 5 bases, with 14 bases sitting between them. CDR1 and CDR2 (germline): SNHLY, FYNNEI. CDR3 length: 14 residues. This clonotype was obtained from a man aged 60-69 years with acute or convalescent COVID-19. The genes are TRBV2 and TRBJ2-3; tentative D call: TRBD1 (6 bases). Sample: peripheral blood. The CDR3 spells CASSKQGQGDTQYF. The DNA for the CDR3 is TGTGCCAGCAGTAAACAGGGACAAGGAGATACGCAGTATTTT.